These 13 T cell receptor beta chains originate from one sample sequenced in a study of blood T cell repertoires in COVID-19. The method was immunoSEQ multiplex PCR; TCRdb's version includes in-frame clones alone and lacks a portion of them. The repertoire holds around 58,000 clones, just over 85% seen once, with about 4.7% in the top ten. The sample taken for sequencing was peripheral blood. The origin of the receptors is a human donor in a cohort sampled during active COVID-19.

The chain employs TRBV9 and TRBJ2-6; tentative D call: TRBD1 (6 bases). Germline CDR1 reads SGDLS; CDR2 reads YYNGEE. Trimming stripped 0 bases from V and 0 bases from J, with 16 bases between. CDR3 length: 19 amino acids. CDR3: CASSVAGQQTYSGANVLTF. The CDR3 region has the DNA TGTGCCAGCAGCGTAGCTGGACAGCAGACCTACTCTGGGGCCAACGTCCTGACTTTC.

The chain uses TRBV7-2 and TRBJ2-5; D is perhaps TRBD2 (5 bases). CDR1 is SGHTA and CDR2 is FQGNSA in the germline V gene. The CDR3 covers 16 residues. The germline V and J ends were trimmed by 5 bases and 4 bases, with 20 bases remaining between them. CDR3 region: CASSRQVRVTLETQYF. The CDR3 coding sequence is TGTGCCAGCAGCCGCCAGGTGCGGGTAACGTTAGAGACCCAGTACTTC.

V usage is TRBV30 and J usage is TRBJ1-5; D may be TRBD1 (5 bases). Deletions cut 1 base from V and 2 bases from J, with 9 bases between. The CDR3 length is 14 residues. CDR1 is GTSNPN and CDR2 is SVGIG in the germline V gene (reference sequence). The CDR3 is CAWSGWGGNQPQHF. The CDR3, as DNA: TGTGCCTGGAGTGGGTGGGGGGGCAATCAGCCCCAGCATTTT.

This sequence joins TRBV19 and TRBJ2-7, with a possible D match to TRBD1 (6 bases). Looked up from germline, CDR1 is LNHDA and CDR2 is SQIVND (reference sequence). This CDR3 comprises 14 residues. Trimming pared 6 bases from V and 4 bases from J, leaving 16 bases between. CDR3 nucleotides: TGTGCCAGTAGGGGACATACTTCTAATTACGAGCAGTACTTC. Its protein product is CASRGHTSNYEQYF.

The V call is TRBV7-2, the J call TRBJ2-7; TRBD2 matches 11 bases. The V segment lost 2 bases and the J segment 0 bases; nucleotides outside the gene matches: 9. Germline CDR1 and CDR2: SGHTA and FQGNSA. The CDR3 runs to 18 residues. For the CDR3, the DNA is TGTGCCAGCAGCTTAACTAGCGGGAGACTACGAGTCTCCTACGAGCAGTACTTC. It codes for CASSLTSGRLRVSYEQYF. Variable domain in full (rest from reference TRBV7-2 and TRBJ2-7): GAGVSQSPSNKVTEKGKDVELRCDPISGHTALYWYRQSLGQGLEFLIYFQGNSAPDKSGLPSDRFSAERTGGSVSTLTIQRTQQEDSAVYLCASSLTSGRLRVSYEQYFGPGTRLTVT.

This clone was observed once. V and J are TRBV19 and TRBJ2-6; no definite D call. Trimming left V 4 bases short and J 2 bases short, with 12 bases between. The CDR3 loop spans 16 amino acids. Germline V gene lookup returns CDR1 LNHDA and CDR2 SQIVND (reference sequence). CDR3 bases: TGTGCCAGTAGTACAAAACAACGAACTGGGGCCAACGTCCTGACTTTC. As protein: CASSTKQRTGANVLTF.

The gene calls are TRBV3-1 (or the pseudogene TRBV3-2) and TRBJ2-3; 9 nucleotides match TRBD2. Germline V lookup: CDR1 LGHDT, CDR2 YNNKEL (reference sequence). Trimming took 1 base from V and 0 from J; bases not matched to a gene: 2. This CDR3 has 16 amino acids. The CDR3 region has the DNA TGTGCCAGCAGCCAAGCTAGCGGGGCCAGCACAGATACGCAGTATTTT. Amino acid sequence: CASSQASGASTDTQYF.

The chain uses TRBV6-5 and TRBJ2-2; 8 positions agree with TRBD1. V lost 6 bases to trimming and J lost 7 bases; unmatched junction nucleotides: 4. This CDR3 is built from 13 residues. The germline CDR1 and CDR2 sequences are MNHEY and SVGAGI. Here the CDR3 DNA reads TGTGCCAGCAGCGGACAGGGAGTCGGGGAGCTGTTTTTT. The encoded protein is CASSGQGVGELFF.

The chain has TRBV7-6 and TRBJ2-1; no reliable D call. Germline V gene lookup returns CDR1 SGHVS and CDR2 FNYEAQ. This CDR3 contains 12 residues. The V end was cut by 5 bases, the J end by 9 bases, with 11 bases between. CDR3 region: CASSQQLGEQFF. The CDR3 DNA reads TGTGCCAGCAGCCAACAGCTGGGTGAGCAGTTCTTC.

This clone was observed a few times. The V call is TRBV5-4, the J call TRBJ2-7, with TRBD1 matching over 9 bases. Looked up from germline, CDR1 is SGHNT and CDR2 is YYREEE (reference sequence). The V segment lost 4 bases and the J segment 4 bases; nucleotides outside the gene matches: 3. This CDR3 has 13 amino acids. CDR3 sequence (DNA): TGTGCCAGCAGCCCCGACAGGGGGTACGAGCAGTACTTC. Amino acids: CASSPDRGYEQYF.

The V call is TRBV9, the J call TRBJ2-5; D unresolved. Germline V gives CDR1 SGDLS, CDR2 YYNGEE. The germline V and J ends were trimmed by 3 bases and 4 bases, with 10 bases remaining between them. The CDR3 totals 13 residues. In DNA, the CDR3 is TGTGCCAGCAGCGGCCCTGGCCGAGAGACCCAGTACTTC. Translation gives CASSGPGRETQYF.

The J gene is TRBJ2-7, the V gene TRBV2; 9 bases line up with TRBD1. Looked up from germline, CDR1 is SNHLY and CDR2 is FYNNEI. V dropped 8 bases and J dropped 2; count of bases not matched to a gene: 4. The CDR3 totals 13 residues. The CDR3 nucleotides are TGTGCCAGCCGACGACAGGGGGCCTACGAGCAGTACTTC. Encoded protein: CASRRQGAYEQYF.

The V call is TRBV7-9, the J call TRBJ2-2; TRBD2 is a possible D gene (7 bases). Deletions cut 5 bases from V and 7 bases from J, with 17 bases between. The CDR3 consists of 15 residues. CDR1 is SEHNR and CDR2 is FQNEAQ in the germline V gene (reference sequence). CDR3 amino acids: CASSPSRGLGGELFF. In DNA form, the CDR3 reads TGTGCCAGCAGCCCCTCGCGGGGGCTTGGCGGGGAGCTGTTTTTT.